One and the same sample provided the 16 T cell receptor beta chains below, sequenced in a study of cytomegalovirus exposure and HLA in healthy donors. Both 60 Vbeta primers and 13 Jbeta primers went into the PCR. Only in-frame clones appear in the TCRdb table, and some are missing; sequencing was by immunoSEQ multiplex PCR. The table lists roughly 190,000 clones, over 75% of them singletons. Sequencing input: PBMCs. The receptors stem from a woman between 45 and 60 years old in good health and CMV-seropositive.

In nucleotides, the CDR3 is TGTGCCAGTAGTACTGGACAGACTAGCGGTCAGCCCCAGCATTTT. This codes for CASSTGQTSGQPQHF. The chain couples TRBV19 to TRBJ1-5, with D possibly being TRBD1 (6 bases). CDR3 length: 15 residues. Germline V lookup: CDR1 LNHDA, CDR2 SQIVND (reference sequence). V gave up 4 bases and J gave up 6 bases, with 16 bases separating them.

The gene calls are TRBV2 and TRBJ1-6; no definite D call. Germline V gene data show CDR1 as SNHLY and CDR2 as FYNNEI. Trimming pared 4 bases from V and 8 bases from J, leaving 9 bases between. The CDR3 spans 13 residues. CDR3 region: CASSVGTYSPLHF. CDR3 DNA: TGTGCCAGCAGTGTGGGCACTTATTCACCCCTCCACTTT.

Remarks on this clone: Other DNA sequences of this sample code for an identical CDR3. V is TRBV18 and J is TRBJ1-4, with D tentatively TRBD1 (5 bases). CDR1 and CDR2 (germline): KGHSH, LQKENI. The CDR3 is made up of 14 amino acids. V lost 3 bases, J lost 2 bases, and 7 bases lay in between. The DNA for the CDR3 is TGTGCCAGCTCACCGGGGGGTACTAATGAAAAACTGTTTTTT. As protein: CASSPGGTNEKLFF.

The gene calls are TRBV19 and TRBJ1-6, with 7 bases lining up with TRBD1. Losses at the gene ends were 7 bases for V and 7 bases for J; bases not matched to a gene: 10. The CDR3 is made up of 15 amino acids. CDR1 and CDR2 (germline): LNHDA, SQIVND (reference sequence). The CDR3 DNA is TGTGCCAGTACCCCAGGGGACAGAAGGAATTCACCCCTCCACTTT. Translation gives CASTPGDRRNSPLHF.

In the case of this clone: Other DNA sequences in this sample translate to the same CDR3. The chain recombines TRBV19 with TRBJ1-6; 7 bases align to TRBD1. Germline CDR1 and CDR2: LNHDA and SQIVND (reference sequence). The ends lost 5 bases at V and 4 bases at J; junction bases unmatched: 2. CDR3 length equals 14 residues. The CDR3 DNA reads as TGTGCCAGTAGTCCGGGACAGTATAATTCACCCCTCCACTTT. Translation: CASSPGQYNSPLHF.

The V call is TRBV19, the J call TRBJ2-5; 7 bases are a match to TRBD1. The V segment lost 5 bases and the J segment 1 base; nucleotides outside the gene matches: 4. The CDR3 runs to 14 residues. Germline CDR1 LNHDA, CDR2 SQIVND (reference sequence). The CDR3 protein is CASSAYRGQETQYF. CDR3 bases: TGTGCCAGTAGTGCCTACAGGGGCCAAGAGACCCAGTACTTC.

The V call is TRBV28, the J call TRBJ2-7, with a weak D call TRBD2 (7 bases). The CDR3 covers 17 residues. V shed 2 bases and J shed 1 base, with 18 bases lying between them. CDR1 is MDHEN, CDR2 SYDVKM, per germline. The CDR3 reads CASSLGGGGRGSYEQYF. The CDR3 DNA reads TGTGCCAGCAGTTTAGGGGGGGGTGGCAGGGGATCCTACGAGCAGTACTTC.

The V and J genes are TRBV6-5 and TRBJ1-2; no clear D gene. The CDR3 is made up of 15 amino acids. Germline loops: CDR1 MNHEY, CDR2 SVGAGI. V was pared by 0 bases and J by 4 bases, with 12 bases between. In nucleotides, the CDR3 is TGTGCCAGCAGTTACTCGGGCAGGTTCCTCTATGGCTACACCTTC. Translation: CASSYSGRFLYGYTF.

V and J are TRBV15 and TRBJ2-7; 9 bases line up with TRBD1. Trimming removed 0 bases from V and 5 bases from J; junction bases left unmatched: 5. CDR3 length: 15 amino acids. Germline-derived CDR1 and CDR2 are LNHNV and YYDKDF (reference sequence). The CDR3 loop is CATSRDSGTGNEQYF. In DNA form, the CDR3 reads TGTGCCACCAGCAGAGATTCCGGGACAGGGAACGAGCAGTACTTC. Full variable domain (rest looked up from reference TRBV15 and TRBJ2-7): DAMVIQNPRYQVTQFGKPVTLSCSQTLNHNVMYWYQQKSSQAPKLLFHYYDKDFNNEADTPDNFQSRRPNTSFCFLDIRSPGLGDTAMYLCATSRDSGTGNEQYFGPGTRLTVT.

J is TRBJ2-5 and V is TRBV18, with D perhaps TRBD1 (5 bases). V gave up 4 bases and J gave up 5 bases, with 11 bases separating them. CDR1 and CDR2 (germline): KGHSH, LQKENI. This CDR3 contains 13 residues. The CDR3 spells CASSLHQGETQYF. CDR3 DNA: TGTGCCAGCTCACTGCATCAGGGTGAGACCCAGTACTTC.

The chain uses TRBV29-1 and TRBJ2-3; D not certain. From germline, CDR1 is SQVTM and CDR2 ANQGSEA. V was shortened by 5 bases and J by 2 bases, with 8 bases between the two germline ends. The CDR3 sequence is 12 residues long. CDR3 nucleotides: TGCAGCGTTCTCCCCTCCACAGATACGCAGTATTTT. The encoded protein is CSVLPSTDTQYF.

This chain links TRBV7-2 with TRBJ2-7; 8 bases are a match to TRBD2. Germline assignment: CDR1 SGHTA and CDR2 FQGNSA. The CDR3 has 14 residues. With V trimmed by 3 bases and J by 4 bases, 5 bases remained unmatched. Here the CDR3 reads CASSFGGARYEQYF. The CDR3 nucleotides read TGTGCCAGCAGCTTCGGGGGGGCTCGGTACGAGCAGTACTTC.

This clone was detected a few times. The chain recombines TRBV7-8 with TRBJ1-5, with D unresolved. The CDR3 consists of 12 residues. Trimming took off 5 bases at V and 7 bases at J, with 9 bases between the two ends. The V gene's germline CDR1 is SGHVS and CDR2 FQNEAQ. CDR3 sequence reads: CASSLTRQPQHF. The CDR3 nucleotides are TGTGCCAGCAGCCTAACCCGGCAGCCCCAGCATTTT.

The chain employs TRBV7-3 and TRBJ1-1, with 7 bases matching TRBD1. This CDR3 has 16 amino acids. The germline gives CDR1 SGHTA, CDR2 FQGTGA. V lost 5 bases and J lost 0; bases outside the gene matches: 9. This CDR3 reads CASSALTTGLNTEAFF. CDR3 DNA sequence: TGTGCCAGCAGCGCCCTCACGACAGGGTTGAACACTGAAGCTTTCTTT. Looking up the rest from reference TRBV7-3 and TRBJ1-1 gives the full variable domain: GAGVSQTPSNKVTEKGKYVELRCDPISGHTALYWYRQSLGQGPEFLIYFQGTGAADDSGLPNDRFFAVRPEGSVSTLKIQRTERGDSAVYLCASSALTTGLNTEAFFGQGTRLTVV.

This clone appeared a few times. This rearrangement joins TRBV4-3 to TRBJ2-2; TRBD2 might be the D (5 bases). V was shortened by 4 bases and J by 8 bases, with 11 bases between the two germline ends. Germline CDR1 is LGHNA and CDR2 is YSLEER. The CDR3 is made up of 13 amino acids. DNA of the CDR3: TGCGCCAGCAGCCCTGGGCGCGGGGGGGAGCTGTTTTTT. The encoded protein is CASSPGRGGELFF.

The V gene is TRBV7-2, the J gene TRBJ1-5, with D unclear. This CDR3 is built from 12 residues. Germline values: CDR1 SGHTA, CDR2 FQGNSA. Trimming took off 0 bases at V and 11 bases at J, with 8 bases between the two ends. The CDR3 reads CASSLAGEAQHF. The CDR3, as DNA: TGTGCCAGCAGCTTAGCCGGGGAAGCCCAGCATTTT.